Presented here are 8 T cell receptor beta chains from one specimen sequenced in a study of cytomegalovirus exposure and HLA in healthy donors. The table came from immunoSEQ multiplex PCR; TCRdb's copy has only in-frame clones and leaves some out. Among around 190,000 clones listed, more than 75% were seen once. The specimen was PBMCs. The receptors originated from a man in his thirties or forties in good health and CMV-seropositive.

The CDR3 DNA reads TGTGCCAGCAGGCCAACTAGGAGTGGAGAGACCCAGTACTTC. It translates to CASRPTRSGETQYF. The chain combines TRBV6-1 with TRBJ2-5; a possible D gene is TRBD2 (5 bases). Trimming removed 6 bases at V and 4 bases at J, with 15 bases between. Germline V lookup: CDR1 MNHNS, CDR2 SASEGT. There are 14 residues in the CDR3.

V usage is TRBV7-6 and J usage is TRBJ2-7; a weak D match, TRBD1 (6 bases). The germline gives CDR1 SGHVS, CDR2 FNYEAQ. The CDR3 sequence is 14 residues long. Trimming took off 4 bases at V and 6 bases at J, with 16 bases between the two ends. The CDR3 spells CASSSGGGPGEQYF. The CDR3 nucleotides read TGTGCCAGCAGCTCCGGTGGGGGCCCGGGCGAGCAGTACTTC.

The chain recombines TRBV5-1 with TRBJ2-7; TRBD2 might be the D (5 bases). The CDR3 runs to 14 residues. V was pared by 0 bases and J by 4 bases, with 11 bases between. Germline V gene lookup returns CDR1 SGHRS and CDR2 YFSETQ. The CDR3 loop reads CASSLGSGFYEQYF. The CDR3 DNA follows: TGCGCCAGCAGCTTGGGATCGGGGTTTTACGAGCAGTACTTC.

This clone was found once. This chain joins TRBV4-1 and TRBJ2-7, with 11 bases that match TRBD2. In germline, CDR1 is MGHRA, CDR2 YSYEKL. The CDR3 runs to 17 residues. The trim removed 1 base at V and 6 bases at J, leaving 11 bases unmatched. CDR3 amino acids: CASSQGGSGRAWSEQYF. In nucleotides, the CDR3 is TGCGCCAGCAGCCAAGGGGGTAGCGGGAGGGCCTGGAGCGAGCAGTACTTC.

The table lists this clone with a count of one. The chain recombines TRBV5-8 with TRBJ2-1; tentative D call: TRBD2 (6 bases). CDR3 size: 12 residues. V lost 4 bases and J 9 bases, leaving 11 bases between the germline ends. The germline V gene encodes CDR1 SGHTS and CDR2 YDEGEE. The CDR3 loop reads CASSGGLGEQFF. For the CDR3, the DNA is TGTGCCAGCAGCGGAGGGTTGGGTGAGCAGTTCTTC.

This chain connects TRBV18 to TRBJ1-5; D remains unclear. CDR3 length equals 16 residues. Between the trimmed V and J ends, which lost 5 bases and 5 bases, there was a span of 19 bases. Germline V lookup: CDR1 KGHSH, CDR2 LQKENI. The chain's CDR3 is CASSGPGVTIYQPQHF. The DNA of the CDR3 is TGTGCCAGCTCAGGGCCTGGCGTGACAATCTATCAGCCCCAGCATTTT.

This clone was recorded a few times. The V call is TRBV19, the J call TRBJ1-5; no definite D call. Trimming left V 6 bases short and J 7 bases short, with 10 bases between. Per the germline V gene, CDR1 is LNHDA and CDR2 is SQIVND (reference sequence). This CDR3 has 12 amino acids. CDR3 protein: CASSPRGQPQHF. The CDR3 DNA reads as TGTGCCAGTAGCCCCCGAGGGCAGCCCCAGCATTTT.

V gene TRBV5-4 combines with J gene TRBJ2-7; 9 bases line up with TRBD2. The CDR3 consists of 15 residues. V lost 4 bases and J lost 0; bases outside the gene matches: 5. Germline V gene data show CDR1 as SGHNT and CDR2 as YYREEE (reference sequence). CDR3 DNA: TGTGCCAGCAGCAGGAGCGGGAGGCCCTCCTACGAGCAGTACTTC. Its protein is CASSRSGRPSYEQYF.